The TCR beta chain under discussion was sequenced for a study of blood T cell repertoires in COVID-19 (dated by TCRdb to the early 2020s). Study-level background: Samples covering the acute and convalescent phases of COVID-19 were provided by collaborators in the United States, Italy and Spain. The prospective study material was composed of cDNA or gDNA derived from T cells, B-cell-depleted T cells, or PBMCs. Deeply sampled blood TCRbeta repertoires from subjects exposed to, actively infected with, or recovered from COVID-19 were included in the dataset. A freely available public database, intended as a resource for researchers studying the immune response to SARS-CoV-2, is where the repertoires were released. The samples were drawn from the first 160 participants of the ongoing ImmuneRACE study and from 950 to 1,500 subjects provided by 6 global collaborators. Sample metadata almost always included a de-identified subject ID, COVID-19 status, age in years and sex. Where available, HLA class I and class II types were obtained from metadata supplied by the sample provider rather than from assay-based typing. Points the paper makes about the study in general: Clinical and demographic metadata were provided uncurated, with the amount varying by source and participant.

Participants in the prospective study were aged about 18 to 95 years, lived in more than 20 United States geographic areas, and enrolled through a virtual design. Cohort assignment in the prospective study relied on participant-reported clinical history from a screening survey and a study questionnaire. Exposed participants were defined as having been in contact with someone with a PCR-confirmed or clinician-diagnosed COVID-19 case within 2 weeks of study entry. In the prospective study, whole blood, serum and a nasopharyngeal or oropharyngeal swab were collected from each participant by mobile phlebotomists. Additional blood draws and questionnaires over a 2-month period could optionally be provided by prospective study participants. Prospective study blood samples were shipped either frozen or at room temperature before DNA extraction. TCRbeta CDR3 regions were amplified from genomic DNA using the immunoSEQ Assay, a bias-controlled multiplex PCR. Per the original workflow: Within the assay, amplification of reference gene primers was used to estimate how many nucleated cells each sample contained. To quantify the absolute abundance of each unique TCRbeta CDR3 rearrangement, sequence reads were collapsed and filtered. For each sample, productive Simpson clonality was calculated as the square root of Simpson's diversity index over productive rearrangements. The table was pulled from immuneACCESS by TCRdb, which kept in-frame rearrangements only. Such tables lose some clones; where checked, under half of the loss comes from unresolved V genes, and the rest has no known cause. V, J and clone size are taken as reported in that table, and D and trimming were inferred from the DNA itself. The sample yields approximately 200,000 clones; around 88% were counted once. The ten largest clones add up to around 4% of the sample.

Of note for this clone: Its antigen is not yet known. Base quality data are lacking; no much larger clone is found one base away.

V ends up 1 base short and J 5 bases short, with an unmatched junction base count of 5. CDR1 and CDR2, looked up from the germline V gene, are LGHNT and FRNRAP. The CDR3 sequence holds 15 residues, the cysteine and phenylalanine included. Only the CDR3 DNA is retained, 45 bases long and in frame from the first base. Recombination linked TRBV12-5 to TRBJ2-5; 9 middle bases align to TRBD1. The origin of this receptor is a woman aged 25 to 39 who had been exposed to COVID-19. The material sequenced was PBMCs or T cells enriched from blood (not recorded which). The DNA reads as follows: TGTGCTAGTGGTTTGGGGGACAGGGAGTGGGAGACCCAGTACTTC. Translated, this gives CASGLGDREWETQYF.